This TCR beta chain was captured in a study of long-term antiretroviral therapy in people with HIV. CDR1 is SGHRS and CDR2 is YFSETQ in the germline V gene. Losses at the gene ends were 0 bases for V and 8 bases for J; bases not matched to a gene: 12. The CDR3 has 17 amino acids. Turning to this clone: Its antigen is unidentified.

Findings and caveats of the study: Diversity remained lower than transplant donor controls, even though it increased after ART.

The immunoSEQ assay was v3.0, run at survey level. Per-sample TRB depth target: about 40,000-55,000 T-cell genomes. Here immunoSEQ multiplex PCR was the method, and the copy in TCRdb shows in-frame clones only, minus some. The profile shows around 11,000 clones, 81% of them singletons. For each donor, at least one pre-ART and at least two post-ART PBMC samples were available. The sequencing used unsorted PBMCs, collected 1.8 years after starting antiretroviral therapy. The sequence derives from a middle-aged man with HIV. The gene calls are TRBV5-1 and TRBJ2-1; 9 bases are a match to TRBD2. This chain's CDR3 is CASSLEGGRARRDEQFF. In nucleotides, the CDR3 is TGCGCCAGCAGCTTGGAGGGCGGGAGGGCCCGTAGGGATGAGCAGTTCTTC.